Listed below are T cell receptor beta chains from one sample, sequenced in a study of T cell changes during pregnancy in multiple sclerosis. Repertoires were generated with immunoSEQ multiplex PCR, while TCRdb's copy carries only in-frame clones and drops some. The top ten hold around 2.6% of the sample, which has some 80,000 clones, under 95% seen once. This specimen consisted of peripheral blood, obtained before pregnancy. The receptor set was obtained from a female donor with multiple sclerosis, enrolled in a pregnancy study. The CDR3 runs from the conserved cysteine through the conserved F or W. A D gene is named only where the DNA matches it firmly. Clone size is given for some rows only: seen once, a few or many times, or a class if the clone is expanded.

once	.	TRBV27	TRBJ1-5	TGTGCCAGCAGACCCAGGGGCACCCACTATAGCAATCAGCCCCAGCATTTT	CASRPRGTHYSNQPQHF
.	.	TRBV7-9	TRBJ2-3	TGTGCCAGCAGCTTTGGTAAAGGGAGCGCAGATACGCAGTATTTT	CASSFGKGSADTQYF
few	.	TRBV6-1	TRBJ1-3	TGTGCCAGCACCACCGGGAACTCTGGAAACACCATATATTTT	CASTTGNSGNTIYF
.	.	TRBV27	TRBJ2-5	TGTGCCAGCAGTTTGGAACAGGGTGGAGAGACCCAGTACTTC	CASSLEQGGETQYF
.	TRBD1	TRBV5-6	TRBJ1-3	TGTGCCAGCAGCCACAGGGGCCACTCCTCTGGAAACACCATATATTTT	CASSHRGHSSGNTIYF
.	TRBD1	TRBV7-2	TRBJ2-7	TGTGCCAGCAGGCGACAGGGTAGGACCTACGAGCAGTACTTC	CASRRQGRTYEQYF
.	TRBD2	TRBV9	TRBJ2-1	TGTGCCAGCAGCGAGGAAGAGAGGGGACTAGCGGGAGTTGAGCAGTTCTTC	CASSEEERGLAGVEQFF
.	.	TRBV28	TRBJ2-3	TGTGCCAGCAGTTTATCCCCGGGAGTATCAACAGATACGCAGTATTTT	CASSLSPGVSTDTQYF
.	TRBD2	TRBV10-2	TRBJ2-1	TGCGCCAGCCTGGACAGTCCGGGACTAGAGGTTACCAAGCAGTTCTTC	CASLDSPGLEVTKQFF
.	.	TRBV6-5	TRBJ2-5	TGTGCCAGCAGTTTGCTCAGGGGTGAGGAGACCCAGTACTTC	CASSLLRGEETQYF
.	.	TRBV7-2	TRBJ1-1	TGTGCCAGCAGCCTCTCCCAGGGGCGGGTTTCTGAAGCTTTCTTT	CASSLSQGRVSEAFF
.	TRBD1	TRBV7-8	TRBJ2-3	TGTGCCAGCAGCCAGGGGACAGCCCGAGTTACGCAGTATTTT	CASSQGTARVTQYF
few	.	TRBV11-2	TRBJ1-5	TGTGCCAGCAGCTTATCAGGTACCCATAGCAATCAGCCCCAGCATTTT	CASSLSGTHSNQPQHF
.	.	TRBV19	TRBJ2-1	TGTGCCAGTAGTATTGGGGGGTTCTACAATGAGCAGTTCTTC	CASSIGGFYNEQFF
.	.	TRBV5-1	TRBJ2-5	TGCGCCAGCAGCTTGGAGTTACAGCAAGAGACCCAGTACTTC	CASSLELQQETQYF
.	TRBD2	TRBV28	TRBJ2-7	TGTGCCAGCAGTTACCCACTAGCGGGAGATCTTTCCGACGAGCAGTACTTC	CASSYPLAGDLSDEQYF
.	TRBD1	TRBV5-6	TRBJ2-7	TGTGCCAGCTACAGACAGGGCTCCTACGAGCAGTACTTC	CASYRQGSYEQYF
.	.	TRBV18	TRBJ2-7	TGTGCCAGCTCGCCGACAGAGAGCTCCTACGAGCAGTACTTC	CASSPTESSYEQYF
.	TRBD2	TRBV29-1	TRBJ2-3	TGCAGCGTGAAACTAGCGGGAGGCTTTGGTACGCAGTATTTT	CSVKLAGGFGTQYF
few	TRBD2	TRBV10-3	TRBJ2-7	TGTGCCATCAGCAAAGGTACTAGCGGCGGGGGGGAGCAGTACTTC	CAISKGTSGGGEQYF
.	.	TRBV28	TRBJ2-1	TGTGCCAGCAGGGTCGGTAGCTCCTACAATGAGCAGTTCTTC	CASRVGSSYNEQFF
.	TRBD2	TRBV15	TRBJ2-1	TGTGCCACCAGTCCCCCGGGACTAGTTTTTAATGAGCAGTTCTTC	CATSPPGLVFNEQFF
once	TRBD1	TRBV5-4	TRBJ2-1	TGTGCCAGCAGCTTGCCACGAGGGAACTGGGACAGGAGTCCTACGAATGAGCAGTTCTTC	CASSLPRGNWDRSPTNEQFF
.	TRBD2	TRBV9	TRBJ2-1	TGTGCCAGCAGCCCTCGGACTAGCGCTAACAATGAGCAGTTCTTC	CASSPRTSANNEQFF
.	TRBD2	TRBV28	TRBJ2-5	TGTGCCAGCAGCATTGGGGGGGGAGTTCAAGAGACCCAGTACTTC	CASSIGGGVQETQYF
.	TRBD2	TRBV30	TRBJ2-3	TGTGCCTGGAGTGGTAGCGGGAGAGGCACAGATACGCAGTATTTT	CAWSGSGRGTDTQYF
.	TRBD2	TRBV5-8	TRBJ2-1	TGTGCCAGCAGTTCAGGTCACCTAGCGGGAGTGTCAGGGGAGCAGTTCTTC	CASSSGHLAGVSGEQFF
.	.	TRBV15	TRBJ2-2	TGTGCCACCAGCACCCTAGCGGGGGAGCTGTTTTTT	CATSTLAGELFF
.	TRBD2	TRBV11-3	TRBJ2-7	TGTGCCAGCAGCCGGGGACTAGCGGCAGAGCAGTACTTC	CASSRGLAAEQYF
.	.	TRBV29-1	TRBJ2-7	TGCAGCGTTGAGGTAGGGGTCACCTACGAGCAGTACTTC	CSVEVGVTYEQYF
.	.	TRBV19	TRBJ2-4	TGTGCCAGTAGTCCCGCCCGGGGAAACATTCAGTACTTC	CASSPARGNIQYF
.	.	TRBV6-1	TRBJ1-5	TGTGCCAGCAGTGAAGTACCGGGTGGACAGTGGGGTCAGCCCCAGCATTTT	CASSEVPGGQWGQPQHF